The 24 T cell receptor beta chains below were found in one sample sequenced in a study of cytomegalovirus exposure and HLA in healthy donors. Primers: 60 Vbeta forward and 13 Jbeta reverse. Data came from immunoSEQ multiplex PCR; TCRdb stores just in-frame clones and leaves some out. In the table there are about 120,000 clones, about 80% of which are singletons. The material sequenced was PBMCs. The receptors were gathered from a male donor in good health and CMV-seronegative.

The CDR3 loop reads CASSDLSGRAYRSEQYF. Written as DNA, the CDR3 is TGTGCCAGCAGTGACCTCAGCGGGAGGGCCTATCGCTCCGAGCAGTACTTC. The rearrangement links TRBV6-1 to TRBJ2-7; 10 bases agree with TRBD2. V dropped 3 bases and J dropped 6; count of bases not matched to a gene: 14. The CDR3 is 17 amino acids. CDR1 is MNHNS, CDR2 SASEGT, per germline.

The chain carries TRBV5-1 and TRBJ1-2, with 7 positions matching TRBD1. The trim removed 2 bases at V and 3 bases at J, leaving 10 bases unmatched. CDR1 SGHRS and CDR2 YFSETQ come from the germline V gene. This CDR3 is 16 amino acids long. In nucleotides, the CDR3 is TGCGCCAGCAGCTTTAACCGACAGGGACTCCACTATGGCTACACCTTC. This encodes CASSFNRQGLHYGYTF.

J is TRBJ1-1 and V is TRBV6-5; D gene ambiguous. V was cut by 0 bases and J by 6 bases, with 8 bases left in between. The CDR3 runs to 13 residues. Per the germline V gene, CDR1 is MNHEY and CDR2 is SVGAGI. The DNA of the CDR3 is TGTGCCAGCAGTTACTCTGGGAGGGCTGAAGCTTTCTTT. It specifies CASSYSGRAEAFF.

The CDR3 DNA sequence: TGCGCCAGCAGCTTAGGGGTAGGGTACGAGCAGTACTTC. Residues: CASSLGVGYEQYF. The chain employs TRBV5-1 and TRBJ2-7, with D maybe TRBD1 (5 bases). Germline lookup yields CDR1 SGHRS and CDR2 YFSETQ. The CDR3 runs to 13 residues. V shed 2 bases and J shed 4 bases, with 10 bases lying between them.

V usage is TRBV5-1 and J usage is TRBJ2-3, with a weak D call TRBD1 (6 bases). V lost 0 bases and J lost 6, with 8 bases in between. This CDR3 is 13 amino acids long. Germline CDR1 reads SGHRS; CDR2 reads YFSETQ. The CDR3 DNA reads TGCGCCAGCAGCTTGGTCAGGGGTGATACGCAGTATTTT. This encodes CASSLVRGDTQYF.

The J gene is TRBJ1-1, the V gene TRBV19; 11 bases line up with TRBD1. The CDR3 covers 18 residues. From germline, CDR1 is LNHDA and CDR2 SQIVND (reference sequence). Trimming removed 7 bases from V and 0 bases from J; junction bases left unmatched: 13. CDR3 amino acids: CASTPGQGANRLNTEAFF. Here the CDR3 DNA reads TGTGCCAGTACTCCCGGACAGGGGGCAAATAGGCTGAACACTGAAGCTTTCTTT. The full variable domain, with the rest looked up from reference TRBV19 and TRBJ1-1, is DGGITQSPKYLFRKEGQNVTLSCEQNLNHDAMYWYRQDPGQGLRLIYYSQIVNDFQKGDIAEGYSVSREKKESFPLTVTSAQKNPTAFYLCASTPGQGANRLNTEAFFGQGTRLTVV.

The genes are TRBV5-1 and TRBJ2-7; a possible D gene is TRBD2 (5 bases). V was trimmed by 0 bases and J by 5 bases, leaving 18 bases between them. CDR1 is SGHRS and CDR2 is YFSETQ in the germline V gene. CDR3 length equals 16 residues. The CDR3 protein is CASSLAMGPGGNEQYF. CDR3 nucleotide sequence: TGCGCCAGCAGCTTGGCTATGGGCCCTGGAGGCAACGAGCAGTACTTC.

This clone was detected once. This chain joins TRBV20-1 and TRBJ1-1, with a tentative D call TRBD1 (6 bases). Germline values: CDR1 DFQATT, CDR2 SNEGSKA (reference sequence). The germline V and J ends were trimmed by 5 bases and 11 bases, with 15 bases remaining between them. This CDR3 has 11 residues. In nucleotides, the CDR3 is TGCAGTGCTCTTGGACAGTCCGAGGCTTTCTTT. Residues: CSALGQSEAFF.

This clone has a handful of counts. The chain uses TRBV9 and TRBJ1-2; 7 bases agree with TRBD1. The CDR3 extends over 14 amino acids. Germline trimming cut 4 bases from V and 4 bases from J; bases unmatched to any gene: 7. Germline V lookup: CDR1 SGDLS, CDR2 YYNGEE. The CDR3 DNA reads TGTGCCAGCAGCCCAAACAGGGGCGCCTATGGCTACACCTTC. Protein product: CASSPNRGAYGYTF.

The J gene is TRBJ2-5, the V gene TRBV7-8; maybe TRBD2 (6 bases). The CDR3 length is 14 residues. Per germline, CDR1 SGHVS and CDR2 FQNEAQ. Trimming took off 5 bases at V and 0 bases at J, with 10 bases between the two ends. CDR3 amino acids: CASSVGGNQETQYF. The CDR3 DNA is TGTGCCAGCAGCGTTGGGGGGAACCAAGAGACCCAGTACTTC.

The chain has TRBV11-2 and TRBJ2-5, with unresolved D. Germline V lookup: CDR1 SGHAT, CDR2 FQNNGV. V lost 1 base to trimming and J lost 0 bases, with 6 bases between them. The CDR3 length is 14 residues. This CDR3 is CASSLVGYQETQYF. In DNA, the CDR3 is TGTGCCAGCAGCTTAGTGGGCTACCAAGAGACCCAGTACTTC. Full variable domain (remainder filled in from reference TRBV11-2 and TRBJ2-5): EAGVAQSPRYKIIEKRQSVAFWCNPISGHATLYWYQQILGQGPKLLIQFQNNGVVDDSQLPKDRFSAERLKGVDSTLKIQPAKLEDSAVYLCASSLVGYQETQYFGPGTRLLVL.

J is TRBJ1-1 and V is TRBV5-1, with a tentative D call TRBD1 (5 bases). This CDR3 is built from 15 residues. With 2 bases removed from V and 4 bases from J, the gap between germline ends came to 15 bases. CDR1 is SGHRS and CDR2 is YFSETQ in the germline V gene. The CDR3 DNA follows: TGCGCCAGCAGCTTAGACAGCCGGGGGTCCACTGAAGCTTTCTTT. Translated: CASSLDSRGSTEAFF.

This clone has more than one count but fewer than ten. CDR3 nucleotides: TGTGCCAGCAGTTACTCCGGCAGGGCCAACGAGCAGTACTTC. It yields the protein CASSYSGRANEQYF. This chain connects TRBV6-5 to TRBJ2-7; tentative D call: TRBD1 (5 bases). There are 14 residues in the CDR3. Germline CDR1 MNHEY, CDR2 SVGAGI. V gave up 0 bases and J gave up 5 bases, with 11 bases separating them.

V is TRBV19 and J is TRBJ1-1; TRBD1 aligns across 11 bases. The length of the CDR3 is 16 residues. The V gene's germline CDR1 is LNHDA and CDR2 SQIVND (reference sequence). The junction had 5 bases not matched to a gene; V was cut back by 4 bases and J by 1 base. The CDR3 is CASSSPGTGGNTEAFF. The CDR3 coding sequence is TGTGCCAGTAGTAGCCCCGGGACAGGGGGGAACACTGAAGCTTTCTTT.

CDR3 DNA sequence: TGCAGCGTTGAAGGCAGGGGAGGCTACACCTTC. Its protein is CSVEGRGGYTF. The J gene is TRBJ1-2, the V gene TRBV29-1; D may be TRBD1 (6 bases). Germline V gene data show CDR1 as SQVTM and CDR2 as ANQGSEA. The CDR3 is 11 residues long. Trimming removed 1 base from V and 8 bases from J, with 8 bases in between. The whole variable domain, remainder taken from reference TRBV29-1 and TRBJ1-2, is SAVISQKPSRDICQRGTSLTIQCQVDSQVTMMFWYRQQPGQSLTLIATANQGSEATYESGFVIDKFPISRPNLTFSTLTVSNMSPEDSSIYLCSVEGRGGYTFGSGTRLTVV.

The chain carries TRBV27 and TRBJ1-2; possible D gene TRBD1, 5 bases. Trimming removed 3 bases from V and 8 bases from J, with 13 bases in between. This CDR3 contains 13 residues. CDR1 MNHEY and CDR2 SMNVEV come from the germline V gene (reference sequence). DNA for the CDR3: TGTGCCAGCAGTTTCCGGGGGAGAGCGGGCTACACCTTC. Translating it yields CASSFRGRAGYTF.

The V call is TRBV4-1, the J call TRBJ1-1; the D gene is possibly TRBD1 (6 bases). Trimming cost V 2 bases and J 0 bases, with 19 bases left between them. Germline lookup yields CDR1 MGHRA and CDR2 YSYEKL. The CDR3 runs to 18 residues. In nucleotides, the CDR3 is TGCGCCAGCAGCCAAACTTCCCAGGGGCCCACCTTGAACACTGAAGCTTTCTTT. Translated, it gives CASSQTSQGPTLNTEAFF.

The chain joins TRBV7-9 to TRBJ2-3, with D possibly TRBD1 on 6 matching bases. V shed 7 bases and J shed 6 bases, with 20 bases lying between them. Germline CDR1 reads SEHNR; CDR2 reads FQNEAQ (reference sequence). CDR3 length: 15 amino acids. CDR3 nucleotide sequence: TGTGCCAGCACCAACCCGACAGGCCTAGTGGATACGCAGTATTTT. Protein: CASTNPTGLVDTQYF.

The chain has TRBV5-4 and TRBJ1-6, with 10 bases aligning to TRBD1. The V gene end was trimmed by 4 bases and the J gene end by 13 bases; junction bases not matched to a gene: 8. CDR1 SGHNT and CDR2 YYREEE come from the germline V gene (reference sequence). CDR3 length equals 14 residues. This CDR3 is CASSLGTGVGPLHF. DNA for the CDR3: TGTGCCAGCAGCCTCGGGACAGGGGTAGGGCCCCTCCACTTT.

This rearrangement joins TRBV5-4 to TRBJ2-4, with D tentatively TRBD1 (6 bases). Per the germline V gene, CDR1 is SGHNT and CDR2 is YYREEE (reference sequence). Trimming stripped 0 bases from V and 3 bases from J, with 7 bases between. The CDR3 sequence is 14 residues long. The CDR3 DNA is TGTGCCAGCAGCTTGGACAGGGTCAAAAACATTCAGTACTTC. Amino acid sequence: CASSLDRVKNIQYF.

This clone was detected a few times. The germline gene is not matched at one end of the junction; a read error may be the cause. The gene calls are TRBV5-6 and TRBJ2-4; 11 bases are a match to TRBD1. This CDR3 spans 17 amino acids. Germline CDR1 and CDR2: SGHDT and YYEEEE. CDR3 sequence: CASSLEGQGAPKNSQYF. The CDR3, as DNA: TGTGCCAGCAGCTTGGAAGGACAGGGGGCCCCCAAAAACAGTCAGTACTTC.

V and J are TRBV27 and TRBJ1-6; tentative D call: TRBD1 (5 bases). The CDR3 covers 15 residues. V was trimmed by 0 bases and J by 9 bases, leaving 12 bases between them. Germline-derived CDR1 and CDR2 are MNHEY and SMNVEV (reference sequence). The CDR3 loop reads CASSLSTGGRSPLHF. DNA of the CDR3: TGTGCCAGCAGTTTATCGACCGGGGGACGTTCACCCCTCCACTTT.

The rearrangement uses TRBV9 and TRBJ2-7; 9 nucleotides align to TRBD1. This CDR3 is 14 amino acids long. CDR1 and CDR2 (germline): SGDLS, YYNGEE. With 3 bases clipped from V and 2 bases from J, the junction kept 3 bases outside the gene matches. The CDR3 bases are TGTGCCAGCAGCGAGTGGGACAGGGCCTACGAGCAGTACTTC. Translation: CASSEWDRAYEQYF.

The V and J genes are TRBV27 and TRBJ2-1; possible D gene TRBD1, 5 bases. This CDR3 comprises 14 residues. Germline values: CDR1 MNHEY, CDR2 SMNVEV (reference sequence). Trimming removed 6 bases from V and 12 bases from J, with 21 bases in between. The CDR3 spells CASRQTLRLRGQFF. The CDR3, as DNA: TGTGCCAGCAGACAGACTCTTCGTTTAAGGGGGCAGTTCTTC.